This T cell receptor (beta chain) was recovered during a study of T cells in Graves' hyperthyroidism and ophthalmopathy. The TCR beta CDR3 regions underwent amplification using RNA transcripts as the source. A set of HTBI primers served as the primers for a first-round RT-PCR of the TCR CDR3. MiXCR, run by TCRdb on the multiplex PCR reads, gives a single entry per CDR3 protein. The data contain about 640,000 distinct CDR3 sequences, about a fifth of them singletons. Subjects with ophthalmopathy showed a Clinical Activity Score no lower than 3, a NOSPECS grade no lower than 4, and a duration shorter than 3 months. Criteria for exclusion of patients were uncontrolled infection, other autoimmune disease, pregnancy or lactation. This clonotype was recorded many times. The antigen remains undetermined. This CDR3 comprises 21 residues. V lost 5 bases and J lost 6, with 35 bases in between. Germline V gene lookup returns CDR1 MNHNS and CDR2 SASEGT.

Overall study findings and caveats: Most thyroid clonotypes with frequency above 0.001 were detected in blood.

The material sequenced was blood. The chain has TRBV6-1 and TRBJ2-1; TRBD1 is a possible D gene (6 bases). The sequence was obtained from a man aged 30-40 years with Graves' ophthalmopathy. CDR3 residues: CASSPYLTPRGVVRGGNEQFF. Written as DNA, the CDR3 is TGTGCCAGCAGTCCGTACCTGACGCCTAGAGGGGTAGTGAGAGGGGGCAATGAGCAGTTCTTC.